These T cell receptor beta chains were read from a single sample in a study of blood T cell repertoires in COVID-19. Only in-frame clones appear in the TCRdb table, and some are missing; sequencing was by immunoSEQ multiplex PCR. The sample lists about 88,000 clones; nearly 90% were seen once. The sequencing sample was made of peripheral blood. These receptors were taken from a woman over 75 with acute or convalescent COVID-19. Both conserved end residues are part of each CDR3. The order of the fields is V gene, D gene, clone size, J gene, CDR3 protein, CDR3 DNA. The D gene is left open where the match is weak. Rows give clone size only sometimes, using once, few, many, or a class for an expanded clone.

TRBV28	TRBD1	once	TRBJ2-5	CASREGTGGSFLSETQYF	TGTGCCAGCAGGGAGGGGACAGGGGGATCTTTCTTGTCAGAGACCCAGTACTTC
TRBV9	TRBD1	few	TRBJ1-3	CASSTGTGRNTIYF	TGTGCCAGCAGCACAGGGACAGGGCGAAACACCATATATTTT
TRBV7-7	NA	NA	TRBJ2-1	CASSQRPDFSYNEQFF	TGTGCTAGCAGCCAACGCCCCGACTTCTCCTACAATGAGCAGTTCTTC
TRBV4-2	TRBD2	NA	TRBJ2-3	CASGGLAATDTQYF	TGTGCCAGCGGAGGGCTAGCGGCCACAGATACGCAGTATTTT
TRBV7-2	NA	NA	TRBJ1-5	CASSAVMQPQHF	TGTGCCAGCAGCGCAGTAATGCAGCCCCAGCATTTT
TRBV10-3	NA	NA	TRBJ1-4	CAIKSGTNEKLFF	TGTGCCATCAAGTCCGGAACTAATGAAAAACTGTTTTTT
TRBV4-3	NA	NA	TRBJ1-4	CASSQVAGTFATNEKLFF	TGCGCCAGCAGCCAAGTAGCCGGGACATTCGCAACTAATGAAAAACTGTTTTTT
TRBV7-3	TRBD2	NA	TRBJ2-7	CASNPGSGGSYEQYF	TGTGCCAGTAACCCCGGGTCGGGGGGCTCCTACGAGCAGTACTTC
TRBV2	TRBD1	NA	TRBJ1-2	CASELGQGHGYTF	TGTGCCAGCGAATTGGGACAGGGGCATGGCTACACCTTC
TRBV28	NA	NA	TRBJ1-2	CASSSGAGYGYTF	TGTGCCAGCAGCAGCGGGGCTGGCTATGGCTACACCTTC
TRBV19	NA	NA	TRBJ1-5	CASRQAAGRAHQHF	TGTGCCAGCAGACAGGCGGCAGGAAGGGCCCACCAGCATTTT
TRBV27	NA	few	TRBJ2-2	CASTKSPGELFF	TGTGCCAGCACTAAGAGTCCCGGGGAGCTGTTTTTT
TRBV4-3	NA	NA	TRBJ1-2	CASSQEQGYYGYTF	TGCGCCAGCAGCCAAGAACAGGGATATTATGGCTACACCTTC
TRBV5-1	NA	NA	TRBJ2-1	CAVRLSGHLNEQFF	TGCGCCGTACGACTCAGCGGCCATCTCAATGAGCAGTTCTTC
TRBV5-5	TRBD1	once	TRBJ1-1	CASSLRQGPWSFF	TGTGCCAGCAGCCTAAGACAGGGACCGTGGTCTTTCTTT
TRBV29-1	TRBD1	NA	TRBJ2-2	CSVSSGTVTGELFF	TGCAGCGTTTCCTCCGGGACAGTCACCGGGGAGCTGTTTTTT
TRBV14	TRBD1	once	TRBJ2-3	CASSQGVRDRDPDTQYF	TGTGCCAGCAGCCAAGGGGTTCGGGACAGGGACCCAGATACGCAGTATTTT
TRBV7-9	NA	NA	TRBJ2-7	CASSFLSGSYEQYF	TGTGCCAGCAGCTTCCTTAGCGGCTCCTACGAGCAGTACTTC
TRBV6-5	TRBD1	NA	TRBJ1-1	CASSYVTGMNTEAFF	TGTGCCAGCAGTTACGTGACAGGGATGAACACTGAAGCTTTCTTT
TRBV7-9	NA	once	TRBJ1-1	CASSFYDLEHGEAFF	TGTGCCAGCAGCTTTTATGACTTGGAACACGGTGAAGCTTTCTTT
TRBV5-4	TRBD2	NA	TRBJ2-2	CASSRLAGGRTGELFF	TGTGCCAGCAGCCGACTAGCGGGGGGGCGTACCGGGGAGCTGTTTTTT
TRBV30	NA	NA	TRBJ1-1	CAWSSGVTEAFF	TGTGCCTGGAGTTCGGGGGTCACTGAAGCTTTCTTT
TRBV6-5	NA	NA	TRBJ2-2	CASSYLGSTGELFF	TGTGCCAGCAGTTATCTAGGGAGCACCGGGGAGCTGTTTTTT
TRBV11-1	NA	NA	TRBJ2-5	CASSPGLQETQYF	TGTGCCAGCAGCCCGGGACTTCAAGAGACCCAGTACTTC
TRBV29-1	TRBD1	NA	TRBJ1-4	CSVGGQANNEKLFF	TGCAGCGTGGGAGGACAGGCTAATAATGAAAAACTGTTTTTT
TRBV4-3	NA	NA	TRBJ2-7	CASSLLWGGQTAYEQYF	TGCGCCAGCAGCCTTCTTTGGGGCGGACAGACAGCCTACGAGCAGTACTTC
TRBV24-1	NA	NA	TRBJ1-1	CATSDLEGGAEAFF	TGTGCCACCAGTGATTTGGAGGGAGGGGCTGAAGCTTTCTTT